This TCR beta chain comes out of a study of siplizumab effects on memory and regulatory T cells (dated by TCRdb to the late 2010s). The study in broad terms: The effect of the anti-CD2 antibody siplizumab on alloreactive T-cell subsets was examined in allogeneic mixed lymphocyte reactions constructed from human PBMCs. What the research found in general, with its limitations: Because sequences at frequencies below about 10^-5 were poorly captured, only a minor fraction of alloreactive clones could be mapped back to unstimulated subsets. Unstimulated naive T cells appeared more diverse than memory T cells, and naive cells seemed to contribute substantially to the alloresponse. Whether proliferating Tregs from siplizumab cultures actually had suppressive function was not functionally confirmed. Among mappable alloreactive CD4+ clones, the Treg-derived fraction averaged nearly 70% with siplizumab versus about 25% in control reactions. For roughly 75-97% of proliferating CD4+ or CD8+ clones, no naive or memory phenotype could be assigned. The cumulative frequency of alloreactive sequences traceable to unstimulated CD4+ memory T cells was significantly reduced by siplizumab.

To note about this clone: The antigen this receptor binds is unknown. Base quality data are lacking; no much larger clone is found one base away.

CDR1 MNHEY and CDR2 SVGAGI are derived from the germline V gene. The CDR3 spans 14 residues, from the cysteine through the phenylalanine. CDR3 DNA is the only sequence kept; it has 42 bases, read in frame from the first base. The receptor library was made with the immunoSEQ multiplex PCR assay. Each sample had 80,000 to 100,000 TCR templates assayed by the deep sequencing platform. Genomic DNA extracted from sorted T cells was used for TCRbeta CDR3 sequencing. In the source study's methods: The R programming language was used for clonal analysis of TCRbeta CDR3 data. Unstimulated samples were compared with post-reaction CFSE-low samples to define alloreactive CD4+ and CD8+ clones. Regulatory or non-regulatory origin of alloreactive CD4+ clones was assigned by matching sequences to the sorted unstimulated Treg and non-Treg repertoires. As stored in TCRdb, this immuneACCESS dataset retains in-frame rearrangements with V and J assigned. A fraction of the clones does not appear; measured against another copy, unresolved V genes explain less than half of the discrepancy, and the remainder lacks a known reason. V, J and clone size are taken as reported in that table, and D and trimming were inferred from the DNA itself. Across this sample there are about 87,000 clones, with around 89% seen only once. The ten top clones hold 15% of the sample.

Sorted unstimulated T cells, along with proliferating T cells recovered from mixed lymphocyte reactions, underwent TCRbeta CDR3 sequencing. Fresh whole blood from fewer than 11 HLA-typed healthy donors was used to isolate PBMCs. The specimen sequenced was CD4+ T cells sorted from blood. The TCR was taken from a human donor in good health. The chain is made from TRBV6-5 and TRBJ2-5; no D gene call is confident. The closer fit of TRBJ2-7 to the DNA end suggests the J call may be wrong. CDR3 protein: CASSKGRSSYEQYF. The sequenced DNA is TGTGCCAGCAGCAAAGGGCGGAGCTCCTACGAGCAGTACTTC.